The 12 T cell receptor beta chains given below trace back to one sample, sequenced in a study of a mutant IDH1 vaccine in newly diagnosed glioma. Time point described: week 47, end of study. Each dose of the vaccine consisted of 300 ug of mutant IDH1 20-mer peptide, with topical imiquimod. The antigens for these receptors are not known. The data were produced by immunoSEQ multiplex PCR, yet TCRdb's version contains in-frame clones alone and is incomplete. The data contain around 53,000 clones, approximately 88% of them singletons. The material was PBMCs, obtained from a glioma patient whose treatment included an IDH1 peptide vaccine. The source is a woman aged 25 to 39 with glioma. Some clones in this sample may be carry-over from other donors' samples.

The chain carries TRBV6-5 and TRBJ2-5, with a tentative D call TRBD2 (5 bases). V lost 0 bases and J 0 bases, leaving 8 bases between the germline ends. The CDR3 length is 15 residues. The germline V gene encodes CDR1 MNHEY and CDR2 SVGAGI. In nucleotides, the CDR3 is TGTGCCAGCAGTTACTCGAGGGCAGACCAAGAGACCCAGTACTTC. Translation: CASSYSRADQETQYF.

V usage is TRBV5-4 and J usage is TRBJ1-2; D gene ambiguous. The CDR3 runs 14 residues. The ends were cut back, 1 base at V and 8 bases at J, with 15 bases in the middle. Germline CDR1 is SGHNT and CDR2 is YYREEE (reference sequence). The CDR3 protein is CASSLSGILGGYTF. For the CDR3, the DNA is TGTGCCAGCAGCTTGTCCGGGATACTGGGGGGCTACACCTTC.

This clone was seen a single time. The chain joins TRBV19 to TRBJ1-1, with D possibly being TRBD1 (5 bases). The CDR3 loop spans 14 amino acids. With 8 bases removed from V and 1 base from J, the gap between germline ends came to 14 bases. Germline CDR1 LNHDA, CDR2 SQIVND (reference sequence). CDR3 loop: CASPLLTGNTEAFF. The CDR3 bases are TGTGCCAGTCCACTCTTAACAGGGAACACTGAAGCTTTCTTT.

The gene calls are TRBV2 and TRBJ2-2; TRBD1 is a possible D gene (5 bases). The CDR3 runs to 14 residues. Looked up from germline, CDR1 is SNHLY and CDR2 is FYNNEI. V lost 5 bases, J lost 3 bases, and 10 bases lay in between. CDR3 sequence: CASSRQGDTGELFF. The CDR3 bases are TGTGCCAGCAGTAGACAAGGGGACACCGGGGAGCTGTTTTTT.

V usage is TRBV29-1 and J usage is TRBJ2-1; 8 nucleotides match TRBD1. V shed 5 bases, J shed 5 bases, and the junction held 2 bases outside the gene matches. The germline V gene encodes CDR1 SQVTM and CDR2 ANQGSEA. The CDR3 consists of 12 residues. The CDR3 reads CSVRQGHNEQFF. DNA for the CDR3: TGCAGCGTTCGACAGGGGCACAATGAGCAGTTCTTC.

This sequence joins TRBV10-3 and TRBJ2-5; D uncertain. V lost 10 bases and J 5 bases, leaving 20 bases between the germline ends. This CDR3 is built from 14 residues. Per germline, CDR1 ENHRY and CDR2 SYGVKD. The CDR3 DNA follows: TGTGCCACCCTGGATGGAGTGGATTGGGAGACCCAGTACTTC. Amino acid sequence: CATLDGVDWETQYF.

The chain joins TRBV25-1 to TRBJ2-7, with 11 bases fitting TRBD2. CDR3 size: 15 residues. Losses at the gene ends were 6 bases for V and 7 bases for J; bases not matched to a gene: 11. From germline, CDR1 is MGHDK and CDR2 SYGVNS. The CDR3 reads CASRSGLAGGWEQYF. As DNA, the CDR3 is TGTGCCAGCAGATCGGGCCTAGCGGGAGGATGGGAGCAGTACTTC.

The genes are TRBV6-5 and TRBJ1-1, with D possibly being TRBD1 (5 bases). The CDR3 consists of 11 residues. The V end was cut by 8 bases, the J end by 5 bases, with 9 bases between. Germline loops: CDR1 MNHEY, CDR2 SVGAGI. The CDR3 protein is CASGTWTEAFF. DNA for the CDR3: TGTGCCAGCGGGACGTGGACTGAAGCTTTCTTT.

DNA of the CDR3: TGTGCCAGCAGTCCGGACAGGGCTGGCACTGAAGCTTTCTTT. Protein: CASSPDRAGTEAFF. V is TRBV28 and J is TRBJ1-1, with 8 positions matching TRBD1. Germline CDR1 is MDHEN and CDR2 is SYDVKM. There are 14 residues in the CDR3. V dropped 5 bases and J dropped 4; count of bases not matched to a gene: 6.

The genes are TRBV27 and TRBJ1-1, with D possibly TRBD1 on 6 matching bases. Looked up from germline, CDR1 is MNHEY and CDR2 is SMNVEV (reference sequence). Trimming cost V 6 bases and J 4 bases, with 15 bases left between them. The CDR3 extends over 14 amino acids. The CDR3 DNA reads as TGTGCCAGCAGATGCGGCAGGGGATGCACTGAAGCTTTCTTT. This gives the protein CASRCGRGCTEAFF.

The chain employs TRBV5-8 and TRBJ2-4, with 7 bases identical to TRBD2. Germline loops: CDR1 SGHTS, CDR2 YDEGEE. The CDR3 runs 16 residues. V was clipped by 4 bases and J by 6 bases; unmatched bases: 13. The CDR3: CASSPAGEGSGNIQYF. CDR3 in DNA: TGTGCCAGCAGCCCCGCTGGGGAGGGCTCCGGAAACATTCAGTACTTC.

The CDR3 region is CASSRGQTTEAFF. The CDR3 bases are TGTGCCAGCAGTCGGGGGCAGACGACTGAAGCTTTCTTT. This sequence joins TRBV5-4 and TRBJ1-1; D is possibly TRBD1 (6 bases). Trimming left V 5 bases short and J 5 bases short, with 13 bases between. The CDR3 has 13 amino acids. The germline gives CDR1 SGHNT, CDR2 YYREEE (reference sequence). Using reference TRBV5-4 and TRBJ1-1 for the parts outside the CDR3, the full variable domain is ETGVTQSPTHLIKTRGQQVTLRCSSQSGHNTVSWYQQALGQGPQFIFQYYREEENGRGNFPPRFSGLQFPNYSSELNVNALELDDSALYLCASSRGQTTEAFFGQGTRLTVV.